The clone carrying this TCR beta chain has only a few counts. Its antigen remains unidentified. TCRdb reanalysed the reads using MiXCR and keeps one entry per CDR3 protein. The sample holds approximately 220,000 distinct CDR3 sequences; 38% are singletons and the top ten take 55% to 60%. This CDR3 is 14 amino acids long. Trimming stripped 0 bases from V and 1 base from J, with 6 bases between. Looked up from germline, CDR1 is MDHEN and CDR2 is SYDVKM. The data belong to a study of T cell repertoires in cytomegalovirus infection. For the study at large: In the study, CMV epitopes included recently identified HLA-C-restricted and well-studied HLA-B-restricted ones. A matching HLA type, together with CMV infection, was signaled by public TCR beta signatures. Findings and caveats of the study: Clonotype analysis showed dominance of the ex vivo response by HLA-C-restricted CMV-specific TCR beta clonotypes.

The sequence came from a human donor in good health (CMV status not recorded). Some clones in this sample may be carry-over from other donors' samples. The sequenced sample was CD8+ T cells from cultured PBMCs, obtained from culture after CMV antigen stimulation. This chain joins TRBV28 and TRBJ2-5; D may be TRBD1 (6 bases). CDR3 region: CASSLWDSQETQYF. The CDR3 DNA reads as TGTGCCAGCAGTTTATGGGACAGCCAAGAGACCCAGTACTTC.